These 14 T cell receptor beta chains came from one sample sequenced in a study of cytomegalovirus exposure and HLA in healthy donors. PCR was performed using 60 Vbeta and 13 Jbeta primers. Clones were sequenced by immunoSEQ multiplex PCR, and TCRdb holds only the in-frame ones, with some missing. The sample yields about 130,000 clones, about four fifths seen once. The source material was PBMCs. The receptor source for this set is a male donor in good health and CMV-seronegative.

This chain connects TRBV29-1 to TRBJ2-5; possible D gene TRBD2, 6 bases. Trimming took 7 bases from V and 5 from J, leaving 17 bases between them. Per germline, CDR1 SQVTM and CDR2 ANQGSEA. There are 13 residues in the CDR3. The CDR3 protein is CSAAGGVGETQYF. The CDR3 nucleotides are TGCAGCGCCGCCGGCGGGGTTGGGGAGACCCAGTACTTC.

This clone appeared a few times. The chain employs TRBV6-5 and TRBJ1-6, with 8 nucleotides matching TRBD1. V was pared by 2 bases and J by 13 bases, with 7 bases of the junction left unmatched. CDR1 is MNHEY, CDR2 SVGAGI, per germline. This CDR3 spans 14 amino acids. The CDR3 region has the DNA TGTGCCAGCAGTTACAGGACAGGGACAATGCCCCTCCACTTT. Translated, it gives CASSYRTGTMPLHF.

The chain links TRBV6-5 to TRBJ1-1; weak D call: TRBD1 (5 bases). V lost 7 bases, J lost 4 bases, and 19 bases lay in between. The CDR3 runs to 15 residues. Germline CDR1 is MNHEY and CDR2 is SVGAGI. In nucleotides, the CDR3 is TGTGCCAGCATCCCTCCCACGGCAGGGATCACTGAAGCTTTCTTT. It codes for CASIPPTAGITEAFF.

The V and J genes are TRBV5-1 and TRBJ2-5, with 10 bases fitting TRBD1. The better agreement between TRBJ2-7 and the DNA end casts doubt on the J call. Germline V gene lookup returns CDR1 SGHRS and CDR2 YFSETQ. The CDR3 is 15 amino acids. The CDR3, as DNA: TGCGCCAGCAGCCAGGGACAGGGGCTTTCCTACGAGCAGTACTTC. It translates to CASSQGQGLSYEQYF.

This sequence joins TRBV18 and TRBJ2-1; possible D gene TRBD1, 7 bases. The V end lost 5 bases, the J end lost 7 bases, and 15 bases lay between the germline ends. Germline loops: CDR1 KGHSH, CDR2 LQKENI. CDR3 length: 14 residues. The CDR3 region is CASSVPRGENEQFF. The CDR3 DNA reads TGTGCCAGCTCAGTTCCCAGGGGGGAGAATGAGCAGTTCTTC.

The rearrangement joins TRBV4-1 to TRBJ1-2, with 7 bases fitting TRBD1. This CDR3 spans 19 amino acids. Trimming cost V 0 bases and J 4 bases; bases outside gene matches: 17. Looked up from germline, CDR1 is MGHRA and CDR2 is YSYEKL. CDR3: CASSQERGHAGGEVYGYTF. CDR3 nucleotides: TGCGCCAGCAGCCAAGAAAGGGGCCACGCAGGGGGAGAAGTCTATGGCTACACCTTC.

The chain is built from TRBV11-3 and TRBJ2-3, with 7 positions matching TRBD2. V shed 5 bases and J 2 bases; nucleotides not matched to a gene: 4. The CDR3 length is 14 residues. Germline-derived CDR1 and CDR2 are SGHNT and YENEEA. Written as DNA, the CDR3 is TGTGCCAGCAGCCCGGGACTACTCACAGATACGCAGTATTTT. It codes for CASSPGLLTDTQYF.

The chain has TRBV15 and TRBJ1-5; 8 bases are shared with TRBD1. The germline V gene has CDR1 LNHNV and CDR2 YYDKDF (reference sequence). This CDR3 region has 17 residues. J lost 2 bases, V lost 0 bases, and 6 bases had no gene match. Here the CDR3 reads CATSRDYQGAGNQPQHF. The CDR3 nucleotides are TGTGCCACCAGCAGAGATTATCAGGGGGCGGGCAATCAGCCCCAGCATTTT.

V and J are TRBV7-9 and TRBJ2-7, with TRBD2 matching 7 bases. V lost 5 bases to trimming and J lost 3 bases; unmatched junction nucleotides: 10. The germline CDR1 and CDR2 sequences are SEHNR and FQNEAQ (reference sequence). The CDR3 contains 15 residues. The DNA for the CDR3 is TGTGCCAGCAGCCCCTTCAATGGGGGGGGCTACGAGCAGTACTTC. Amino acids: CASSPFNGGGYEQYF.

V usage is TRBV7-8 and J usage is TRBJ2-7; 8 nucleotides align to TRBD1. CDR1 is SGHVS and CDR2 is FQNEAQ in the germline V gene. After removal of 10 bases from V and 3 bases from J, the junction contained 8 bases not matched to a gene. This CDR3 has 13 residues. CDR3 residues: CATRSGGYYEQYF. CDR3 nucleotides: TGTGCCACCAGATCAGGGGGCTACTACGAGCAGTACTTC.

This clone is a singleton in its sample. The chain combines TRBV27 with TRBJ1-6; 10 bases fit TRBD1. The germline gives CDR1 MNHEY, CDR2 SMNVEV (reference sequence). The CDR3 extends over 17 amino acids. The J segment lost 1 base and the V segment lost 6 bases, leaving 6 bases of the junction unmatched. The CDR3 loop reads CASRPRTGGSYNSPLHF. CDR3 nucleotides: TGTGCCAGCAGGCCCCGGACAGGGGGATCCTATAATTCACCCCTCCACTTT.

This clone was counted once. V is TRBV5-8 and J is TRBJ1-5; maybe TRBD1 (6 bases). Germline-derived CDR1 and CDR2 are SGHTS and YDEGEE. Trimming left V 1 base short and J 7 bases short, with 9 bases between. This CDR3 is 13 amino acids long. In DNA form, the CDR3 reads TGTGCCAGCAGCTTGAGCAGGGGCCAGCCCCAGCATTTT. Its protein product is CASSLSRGQPQHF.

This sequence joins TRBV6-5 and TRBJ2-1; D is unclear. CDR1 and CDR2 from the germline V gene are MNHEY and SVGAGI. CDR3 length equals 13 residues. The V and J ends lost 6 bases and 7 bases respectively, with 13 bases between them. The CDR3 DNA reads TGTGCCAGCAGGCCTTTCGACGGGAATGAGCAGTTCTTC. It encodes CASRPFDGNEQFF.

The chain employs TRBV18 and TRBJ2-7, with D perhaps TRBD1 (5 bases). The V end lost 6 bases, the J end lost 3 bases, and 15 bases lay between the germline ends. CDR1 is KGHSH and CDR2 is LQKENI in the germline V gene. CDR3 length: 14 residues. DNA of the CDR3: TGTGCCAGCTCGTCCGCCCGACAGTACTACGAGCAGTACTTC. Its translation: CASSSARQYYEQYF.